The 2 T cell receptor beta chains reported below all come from one sample, sequenced in a study of shared clonotypes between healthy human individuals. Only in-frame clones appear in the TCRdb table, and some are missing; sequencing was by immunoSEQ multiplex PCR. The data show roughly 2,000,000 clones, approximately 94% seen once. Naive CD8 cells comprised CD45RO-negative, CCR7-positively selected cells, excluding terminally differentiated effector memory CD45RA+ cells. Sequenced material: naive CD8+ T cells sorted from blood. These receptors were collected from a man between 18 and 29 years old in good health.

The count of this clone is one. The rearrangement links TRBV7-9 to TRBJ1-1; TRBD1 matches 8 bases. The V and J ends lost 4 bases and 3 bases, in that order; junction bases with no gene match: 7. Germline CDR1 and CDR2: SEHNR and FQNEAQ (reference sequence). The CDR3 runs 15 residues. The CDR3 bases are TGTGCCAGCAGCTCACAACCGGGACAGGACACTGAAGCTTTCTTT. Protein product: CASSSQPGQDTEAFF.

The genes are TRBV2 and TRBJ1-4, with TRBD1 matching 10 bases. This CDR3 spans 14 amino acids. Germline assignment: CDR1 SNHLY and CDR2 FYNNEI. The V gene end was trimmed by 6 bases and the J gene end by 8 bases; junction bases not matched to a gene: 6. CDR3: CASREGQGWEKLFF. The CDR3 region has the DNA TGTGCCAGCAGAGAGGGACAGGGGTGGGAAAAACTGTTTTTT.